The rows below give T cell receptor beta chains drawn from one sample of a study of blood T cell repertoires in COVID-19. Some clones are missing from TCRdb's copy, which holds only in-frame ones; the method was immunoSEQ multiplex PCR. The repertoire holds some 170,000 clones, with 70% to 80% as singletons. The material sequenced was peripheral blood. These receptors were taken from a woman aged 50 to 60 with active or convalescent COVID-19. Both conserved end residues are part of each CDR3. The D gene is left open where the match is weak. Expanded clones are given a class, and other clones once, few, many or no size at all.

- TRBJ2-2 TRBV7-6 - CASSLGLNTGELFF TGTGCCAGCAGCTTAGGTCTTAACACCGGGGAGCTGTTTTTT
- TRBJ2-1 TRBV5-1 - CASSVPSDPYNEQFF TGCGCCAGCAGCGTGCCTAGCGACCCCTACAATGAGCAGTTCTTC
- TRBJ2-2 TRBV2 - CASRQTRQGTGELFF TGTGCCAGCAGGCAAACGAGGCAGGGGACCGGGGAGCTGTTTTTT
once TRBJ2-1 TRBV5-1 TRBD2 CASSLSLRGETDYYNEQFF TGCGCCAGCAGCTTGTCTCTCCGGGGGGAAACGGATTACTACAATGAGCAGTTCTTC
- TRBJ2-7 TRBV3-1/TRBV3-2 TRBD2 CASSLTSGNYEQYF TGTGCCAGCAGCCTGACTAGCGGGAACTACGAGCAGTACTTC
once TRBJ1-3 TRBV9 - CASSVGGISGNTIYF TGTGCCAGCAGCGTAGGCGGGATCTCTGGAAACACCATATATTTT
- TRBJ2-3 TRBV14 - CASSQGPGILTDTQYF TGTGCCAGCAGCCAAGGACCCGGGATTTTGACAGATACGCAGTATTTT
- TRBJ2-7 TRBV6-2/TRBV6-3 - CASSTLHYSYEQYF TGTGCCAGCAGCACTTTACACTACTCCTACGAGCAGTACTTC
- TRBJ1-1 TRBV28 - CASSSNTEAFF TGTGCCAGCAGTTCTAACACTGAAGCTTTCTTT
- TRBJ2-5 TRBV4-3 - CASSQATSGTQYF TGCGCCAGCAGCCAAGCCACGTCAGGGACCCAGTACTTC
- TRBJ1-1 TRBV5-1 - CASSLGDGRNTEAFF TGCGCCAGCAGCTTGGGGGACGGGAGGAACACTGAAGCTTTCTTT
- TRBJ1-1 TRBV5-1 - CASSFAGTNTEAFF TGCGCCAGCAGCTTTGCAGGTACGAACACTGAAGCTTTCTTT
- TRBJ2-3 TRBV5-6 - CASSSTGFTDTQYF TGTGCCAGCAGCTCGACTGGCTTCACAGATACGCAGTATTTT
- TRBJ1-2 TRBV29-1 - CSVEGAGAYGYTF TGCAGCGTTGAAGGGGCAGGGGCCTATGGCTACACCTTC
few TRBJ2-5 TRBV29-1 - CSVGTLAETQYF TGCAGCGTCGGAACACTAGCAGAGACCCAGTACTTC
- TRBJ2-7 TRBV30 - CAWSVGRNYEQYF TGTGCCTGGAGTGTAGGGAGAAACTACGAGCAGTACTTC
- TRBJ1-1 TRBV29-1 TRBD1 CSAHQGAGTEAFF TGCAGCGCCCACCAGGGGGCCGGCACTGAAGCTTTCTTT
- TRBJ2-3 TRBV7-8 - CASSPRDTQYF TGTGCCAGCAGCCCCCGGGATACGCAGTATTTT
- TRBJ1-2 TRBV2 TRBD1 CASRPRQGANYGYTF TGTGCCAGCAGACCCAGACAGGGAGCTAACTATGGCTACACCTTC
- TRBJ2-2 TRBV9 TRBD2 CASSPRTSAPAYTGELFF TGTGCCAGCAGCCCCCGGACTAGCGCCCCCGCCTACACCGGGGAGCTGTTTTTT
- TRBJ1-5 TRBV28 - CASSVQGYSNQPQHF TGTGCCAGCAGTGTACAGGGATATAGCAATCAGCCCCAGCATTTT
- TRBJ2-3 TRBV20-1 - CSASPLDTQYF TGCAGTGCTAGCCCCCTAGATACGCAGTATTTT
- TRBJ2-4 TRBV27 TRBD1 CASSLFRTGKNIQYF TGTGCCAGCAGTTTATTCCGGACAGGGAAAAACATTCAGTACTTC
- TRBJ2-2 TRBV28 - CASSYRPNTGELFF TGTGCCAGCAGCTACAGACCGAACACCGGGGAGCTGTTTTTT
- TRBJ1-1 TRBV18 - CASSPTANTEAFF TGTGCCAGCTCACCGACAGCGAACACTGAAGCTTTCTTT
- TRBJ1-4 TRBV4-3 TRBD1 CASSQDAKGAANEKLFF TGCGCCAGCAGCCAAGATGCGAAGGGGGCGGCTAATGAAAAACTGTTTTTT
- TRBJ2-3 TRBV7-2 TRBD2 CASSLSSGVTDTQYF TGTGCCAGCAGCTTGAGTAGCGGGGTCACAGATACGCAGTATTTT
- TRBJ1-2 TRBV23-1 TRBD1 CASSGQGFSNYGYTF TGCGCCAGCAGCGGACAGGGGTTTTCTAACTATGGCTACACCTTC
- TRBJ2-7 TRBV12-3/TRBV12-4 - CASSLEQFREQYF TGTGCCAGCAGTTTGGAACAGTTCCGCGAGCAGTACTTC
once TRBJ2-3 TRBV9 - CASSTPTETDTQYF TGTGCCAGCAGCACACCGACTGAAACAGATACGCAGTATTTT
- TRBJ1-5 TRBV16 - CASSQYLGGQPQHF TGTGCCAGCAGCCAATATCTGGGGGGGCAGCCCCAGCATTTT
- TRBJ1-5 TRBV6-5 TRBD1 CASSLDRGNQPQHF TGTGCCAGCAGCCTAGACAGGGGAAATCAGCCCCAGCATTTT
- TRBJ1-2 TRBV6-5 - CASRSLAGGDYGYTF TGTGCCAGCAGATCCCTCGCCGGAGGCGACTATGGCTACACCTTC
- TRBJ2-7 TRBV29-1 TRBD2 CSVGTSGGYEQYF TGCAGCGTTGGGACTAGCGGAGGATACGAGCAGTACTTC
- TRBJ1-2 TRBV28 - CATQANYGYTF TGTGCCACCCAGGCTAACTATGGCTACACCTTC
- TRBJ1-2 TRBV7-3 - CASSPGLNNYGYTF TGTGCCAGCAGCCCGGGACTTAACAACTATGGCTACACCTTC
few TRBJ2-5 TRBV7-7 - CASSPGRGSAQETQYF TGTGCCAGCAGCCCGGGCCGGGGGTCGGCGCAAGAGACCCAGTACTTC
- TRBJ1-1 TRBV7-9 TRBD1 CASSLAGQEITEAFF TGTGCCAGCAGCTTGGCGGGACAGGAAATCACTGAAGCTTTCTTT
- TRBJ1-1 TRBV11-2 - CASSWALGNTEAFF TGTGCCAGCAGTTGGGCTTTGGGGAACACTGAAGCTTTCTTT
- TRBJ1-1 TRBV29-1 TRBD1 CSVGLTRGLPNTEAFF TGCAGCGTTGGACTGACCAGGGGGCTTCCGAACACTGAAGCTTTCTTT
- TRBJ1-1 TRBV6-5 TRBD1 CASRDRGTDTEAFF TGTGCCAGCAGAGACAGGGGAACGGACACTGAAGCTTTCTTT